The 23 T cell receptor beta chains below were found in one sample sequenced in a study of cytomegalovirus exposure and HLA in healthy donors. In the PCR, 60 Vbeta and 13 Jbeta primers were used. Here immunoSEQ multiplex PCR was the method, and the copy in TCRdb shows in-frame clones only, minus some. The repertoire has 130,000 or so clones, roughly 75% of them found once; the top ten carry 3% to 3.5%. Sequencing was performed on PBMCs. Source of these receptors: a man in his forties or fifties in good health and CMV-seronegative.

The chain uses TRBV7-9 and TRBJ2-7; 7 bases align to TRBD2. There are 18 residues in the CDR3. Germline V gene data show CDR1 as SEHNR and CDR2 as FQNEAQ (reference sequence). V was pared by 5 bases and J by 3 bases, with 19 bases of the junction left unmatched. The CDR3 DNA reads TGTGCCAGCAGCCCGGGAGGAAGCGGGTCACCAAACCTCTACGAGCAGTACTTC. Translated: CASSPGGSGSPNLYEQYF.

The chain joins TRBV5-4 to TRBJ2-5; TRBD2 agrees at 7 bases. The J call may be wrong; the DNA end is better matched by TRBJ2-7. Germline V lookup: CDR1 SGHNT, CDR2 YYREEE (reference sequence). The CDR3 covers 17 residues. This CDR3 reads CASSLDSGVSSSYEQYF. The CDR3 DNA reads TGTGCCAGCAGCTTGGACAGCGGGGTGTCGAGCTCCTACGAGCAGTACTTC.

This chain connects TRBV6-1 to TRBJ2-5, with 10 bases matching TRBD1. The junction had 10 bases not matched to a gene; V was cut back by 4 bases and J by 5 bases. CDR3 size: 16 residues. CDR1 and CDR2 (germline): MNHNS, SASEGT. The CDR3 loop is CASSVRGTGVRETQYF. CDR3 coding DNA: TGTGCCAGCAGTGTACGCGGGACAGGGGTGCGGGAGACCCAGTACTTC.

V usage is TRBV5-1 and J usage is TRBJ2-7, with TRBD1 as a possible D gene (6 bases). CDR3 length equals 14 residues. Germline V gives CDR1 SGHRS, CDR2 YFSETQ. V lost 0 bases to trimming and J lost 0 bases, with 7 bases between them. The CDR3 DNA is TGCGCCAGCAGCTTGGAAGGGGGCTCCTACGAGCAGTACTTC. Translated: CASSLEGGSYEQYF.

The V call is TRBV6-1, the J call TRBJ2-3; 8 bases align to TRBD1. The germline gives CDR1 MNHNS, CDR2 SASEGT. The CDR3 spans 14 residues. V was pared by 0 bases and J by 5 bases, with 1 base of the junction left unmatched. The CDR3 protein is CASSEAGQGDTQYF. The CDR3 DNA reads as TGTGCCAGCAGTGAAGCTGGACAGGGAGATACGCAGTATTTT.

CDR3 sequence reads: CASSLERVAGNTIYF. CDR3 coding DNA: TGCGCCAGCAGCTTGGAACGGGTAGCTGGAAACACCATATATTTT. The chain employs TRBV5-1 and TRBJ1-3; no definite D call. Germline V gene lookup returns CDR1 SGHRS and CDR2 YFSETQ. V was cut by 0 bases and J by 2 bases, with 9 bases left in between. The CDR3 loop spans 15 amino acids.

The rearrangement joins TRBV4-3 to TRBJ2-1, with 13 bases identical to TRBD2. CDR1 is LGHNA and CDR2 is YSLEER in the germline V gene. The CDR3 loop spans 16 amino acids. V lost 5 bases and J lost 3; bases outside the gene matches: 4. CDR3 nucleotide sequence: TGCGCCAGCAGCTCGCGGACTAGCGGGGGCTACAATGAGCAGTTCTTC. Amino acids: CASSSRTSGGYNEQFF.

This clone appeared once. This chain links TRBV6-5 with TRBJ2-5, with TRBD2 matching 7 bases. CDR1 and CDR2 from the germline V gene are MNHEY and SVGAGI. With V trimmed by 5 bases and J by 5 bases, 11 bases remained unmatched. The CDR3 runs to 15 residues. The CDR3 region has the DNA TGTGCCAGCAGTCACCCGACTAGCAACAGGGAGACCCAGTACTTC. This codes for CASSHPTSNRETQYF.

V and J are TRBV15 and TRBJ1-1, with D perhaps TRBD1 (5 bases). V was shortened by 9 bases and J by 2 bases, with 7 bases between the two germline ends. Per the germline V gene, CDR1 is LNHNV and CDR2 is YYDKDF (reference sequence). This CDR3 spans 11 amino acids. The CDR3 region is CATRTNTEAFF. As DNA, the CDR3 is TGTGCCACGCGGACAAACACTGAAGCTTTCTTT. The whole variable domain, remainder taken from reference TRBV15 and TRBJ1-1, is DAMVIQNPRYQVTQFGKPVTLSCSQTLNHNVMYWYQQKSSQAPKLLFHYYDKDFNNEADTPDNFQSRRPNTSFCFLDIRSPGLGDTAMYLCATRTNTEAFFGQGTRLTVV.

The chain joins TRBV9 to TRBJ2-3, with D possibly matching TRBD2 (5 bases). The CDR3 is 16 amino acids. The germline V and J ends were trimmed by 0 bases and 2 bases, with 13 bases remaining between them. The germline CDR1 and CDR2 sequences are SGDLS and YYNGEE. The CDR3 here is CASSVGRAVVTDTQYF. The CDR3 DNA follows: TGTGCCAGCAGCGTAGGGCGGGCAGTTGTCACAGATACGCAGTATTTT.

J is TRBJ2-7 and V is TRBV7-3, with 7 bases aligning to TRBD2. The CDR3 covers 12 residues. Germline V gene sequence: CDR1 SGHTA, CDR2 FQGTGA. The V and J ends lost 5 bases and 5 bases, in that order; junction bases with no gene match: 3. The CDR3 here is CASSPGGNEQYF. The CDR3 DNA sequence: TGTGCCAGCAGCCCGGGGGGAAACGAGCAGTACTTC.

This clone has only a few counts. V is TRBV7-3 and J is TRBJ2-5, with 9 bases that match TRBD1. J lost 4 bases, V lost 2 bases, and 2 bases had no gene match. Germline CDR1 and CDR2: SGHTA and FQGTGA. CDR3 length: 14 amino acids. The DNA for the CDR3 is TGTGCCAGCAGCTTATCGGGACAGGGAGAGACCCAGTACTTC. As protein: CASSLSGQGETQYF.

The chain joins TRBV5-6 to TRBJ1-4; 8 bases line up with TRBD1. Germline V lookup: CDR1 SGHDT, CDR2 YYEEEE. Trimming took 3 bases from V and 8 from J; bases not matched to a gene: 6. The length of the CDR3 is 14 residues. The CDR3 nucleotides read TGTGCCAGCAGCTATGGACAGGGTGGGGAAAAACTGTTTTTT. It translates to CASSYGQGGEKLFF.

V gene TRBV6-5 combines with J gene TRBJ2-3; a weak D match, TRBD2 (5 bases). This CDR3 is built from 14 residues. V was trimmed by 0 bases and J by 5 bases, leaving 9 bases between them. Germline lookup yields CDR1 MNHEY and CDR2 SVGAGI. This chain's CDR3 is CASSYSNGGDTQYF. The CDR3 coding sequence is TGTGCCAGCAGTTACTCGAATGGAGGAGATACGCAGTATTTT.

V usage is TRBV7-2 and J usage is TRBJ1-1; D not certain. This CDR3 has 16 amino acids. The ends were cut back, 0 bases at V and 3 bases at J, with 14 bases in the middle. Germline loops: CDR1 SGHTA, CDR2 FQGNSA. The CDR3 region is CASSLAPALGDTEAFF. The CDR3 DNA sequence: TGTGCCAGCAGCTTAGCTCCGGCTCTCGGGGACACTGAAGCTTTCTTT.

The V gene is TRBV7-5, the J gene TRBJ1-5; the D call of TRBD1 is as the table states it, not checked on the DNA. TRBV7-5 is reported as a pseudogene. The CDR3 is 19 residues long. CDR3 nucleotide sequence: TGTGCCAGAAGCTTAGTTCAGCCCGGGACAGCCTATAGCAATCAGCCCCAGCATTTT. Amino acids: CARSLVQPGTAYSNQPQHF.

The genes are TRBV6-4 and TRBJ2-2; D not resolved. CDR3 length: 14 amino acids. The germline V gene encodes CDR1 MRHNA and CDR2 SNTAGT. V was shortened by 6 bases and J by 3 bases, with 11 bases between the two germline ends. CDR3 DNA sequence: TGTGCCAGCAGCATACTACCCTACACCGGGGAGCTGTTTTTT. It translates to CASSILPYTGELFF.

This chain uses TRBV25-1 with TRBJ1-2; 9 positions match TRBD1. J lost 0 bases, V lost 8 bases, and 13 bases had no gene match. Germline-derived CDR1 and CDR2 are MGHDK and SYGVNS. The CDR3 loop spans 17 amino acids. The CDR3 DNA sequence: TGTGCCAGCCATCCCGGACAGGGGCGCCAAGCTAACTATGGCTACACCTTC. This codes for CASHPGQGRQANYGYTF.

The chain joins TRBV28 to TRBJ2-7; 8 nucleotides match TRBD2. The length of the CDR3 is 15 residues. The germline gives CDR1 MDHEN, CDR2 SYDVKM. The J segment lost 7 bases and the V segment lost 4 bases, leaving 12 bases of the junction unmatched. For the CDR3, the DNA is TGTGCCAGCAGTTCCCCCGGGGGGGCGGTGGGTGAGCAGTACTTC. Its translation is CASSSPGGAVGEQYF.

The chain carries TRBV11-2 and TRBJ2-1; 8 nucleotides agree with TRBD2. The trim removed 6 bases at V and 2 bases at J, leaving 6 bases unmatched. The CDR3 is 15 amino acids. CDR1 and CDR2 (germline): SGHAT, FQNNGV. The CDR3 coding sequence is TGTGCCAGCAGGGCTCCCGGGGGGGCCTACAATGAGCAGTTCTTC. This codes for CASRAPGGAYNEQFF.

This rearrangement joins TRBV7-6 to TRBJ2-7; D perhaps matches TRBD2 (6 bases). The V end lost 1 base, the J end lost 5 bases, and 9 bases lay between the germline ends. Germline CDR1 is SGHVS and CDR2 is FNYEAQ. This CDR3 contains 13 residues. This CDR3 is CASSLGGTDEQYF. The CDR3 nucleotides are TGTGCCAGCAGCTTAGGCGGGACCGACGAGCAGTACTTC.

The genes are TRBV15 and TRBJ1-6; D is ambiguous. Germline lookup yields CDR1 LNHNV and CDR2 YYDKDF (reference sequence). V was cut by 5 bases and J by 3 bases, with 8 bases left in between. The CDR3 is made up of 14 amino acids. CDR3 residues: CATSHSIYNSPLHF. The CDR3 nucleotides are TGTGCCACCAGCCACTCCATCTATAATTCACCCCTCCACTTT. Supplemented by reference TRBV15 and TRBJ1-6, the full variable domain reads DAMVIQNPRYQVTQFGKPVTLSCSQTLNHNVMYWYQQKSSQAPKLLFHYYDKDFNNEADTPDNFQSRRPNTSFCFLDIRSPGLGDTAMYLCATSHSIYNSPLHFGNGTRLTVT.

CDR3 in amino acids: CAWSGPGQGAQYEQYF. DNA for the CDR3: TGTGCCTGGAGTGGTCCGGGACAGGGGGCACAGTACGAGCAGTACTTC. The chain combines TRBV30 with TRBJ2-7; 12 nucleotides agree with TRBD1. The CDR3 spans 16 residues. Germline CDR1 and CDR2: GTSNPN and SVGIG (reference sequence). The V gene end was trimmed by 1 base and the J gene end by 4 bases; junction bases not matched to a gene: 8.